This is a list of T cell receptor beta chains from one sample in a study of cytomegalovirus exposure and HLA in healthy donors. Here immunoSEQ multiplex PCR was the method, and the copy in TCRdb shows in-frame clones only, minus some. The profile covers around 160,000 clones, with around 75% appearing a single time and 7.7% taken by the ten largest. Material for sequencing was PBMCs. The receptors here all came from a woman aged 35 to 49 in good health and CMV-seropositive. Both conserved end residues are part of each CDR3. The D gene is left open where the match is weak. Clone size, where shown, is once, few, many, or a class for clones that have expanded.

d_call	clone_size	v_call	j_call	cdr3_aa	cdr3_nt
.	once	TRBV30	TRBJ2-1	CAWSGAGSYNEQFF	TGTGCCTGGAGTGGCGCGGGTTCCTACAATGAGCAGTTCTTC
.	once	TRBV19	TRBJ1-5	CASSIRESSNQPQHF	TGTGCCAGTAGTATACGAGAGAGTAGCAATCAGCCCCAGCATTTT
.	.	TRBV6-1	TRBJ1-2	CASSDGRGGQLDGYTF	TGTGCCAGCAGTGACGGACGGGGGGGGCAACTGGATGGCTACACCTTC
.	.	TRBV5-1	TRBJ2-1	CASSLVVSSNEQFF	TGCGCCAGCAGCTTGGTAGTCTCAAGCAATGAGCAGTTCTTC
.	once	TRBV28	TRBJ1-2	CASSLWARRSEGNGYTF	TGTGCCAGCAGTTTATGGGCAAGACGTAGCGAAGGGAATGGCTACACCTTC
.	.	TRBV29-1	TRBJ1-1	CSARRADEAFF	TGCAGCGCCCGTCGCGCCGATGAAGCTTTCTTT
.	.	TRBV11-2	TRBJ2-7	CASSLGTGYEQYF	TGTGCCAGCAGCTTAGGTACAGGGTACGAGCAGTACTTC
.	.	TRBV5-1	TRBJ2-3	CASSLARGSTDTQYF	TGCGCCAGCAGCTTGGCCAGGGGTAGCACAGATACGCAGTATTTT
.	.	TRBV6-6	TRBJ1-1	CASSYPGVETEAFF	TGTGCCAGCAGTTACCCAGGGGTTGAGACTGAAGCTTTCTTT
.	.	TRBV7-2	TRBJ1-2	CASSRTGSLDTF	TGTGCCAGCAGCCGAACCGGGAGTCTCGACACCTTC
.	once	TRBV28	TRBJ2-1	CASSLFGGSNEQFF	TGTGCCAGCAGTTTATTCGGCGGCTCGAATGAGCAGTTCTTC
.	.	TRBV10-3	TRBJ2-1	CAISEGGEGDEQFF	TGTGCCATCAGTGAGGGGGGGGAGGGGGATGAGCAGTTCTTC
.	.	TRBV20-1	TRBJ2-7	CSAKRAQEEYF	TGCAGTGCTAAGCGGGCGCAAGAGGAGTACTTC
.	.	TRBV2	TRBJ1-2	CAGHRQVSNYGYTF	TGTGCCGGCCACAGACAGGTTTCTAACTATGGCTACACCTTC
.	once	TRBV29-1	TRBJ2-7	CSAFGGASEQYF	TGCAGCGCCTTTGGAGGGGCGTCCGAGCAGTACTTC
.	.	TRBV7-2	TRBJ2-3	CASSLARTSTDTQYF	TGTGCCAGCAGCTTAGCCAGGACAAGCACAGATACGCAGTATTTT
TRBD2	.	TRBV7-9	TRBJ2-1	CASSLVAGAGGRMFF	TGTGCCAGCAGCTTGGTAGCGGGAGCCGGGGGACGTATGTTCTTC
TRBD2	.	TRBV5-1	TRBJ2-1	CASSRYPDKREGPYNEQFF	TGCGCCAGCAGCCGATACCCAGATAAGCGGGAGGGTCCCTACAATGAGCAGTTCTTC
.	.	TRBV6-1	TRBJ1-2	CASSEASGWSGYTF	TGTGCCAGCAGTGAAGCGTCGGGGTGGAGTGGCTACACCTTC
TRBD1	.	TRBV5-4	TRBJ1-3	CASSRDRANSGNTIYF	TGTGCCAGCAGTCGCGACAGGGCTAACTCTGGAAACACCATATATTTT
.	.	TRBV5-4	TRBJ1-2	CASSGMGTANGYTF	TGTGCCAGCAGCGGAATGGGCACGGCAAATGGCTACACCTTC
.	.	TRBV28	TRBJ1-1	CASGAPSYTEAFF	TGTGCCAGCGGTGCGCCATCGTACACTGAAGCTTTCTTT
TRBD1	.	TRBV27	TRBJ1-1	CASSLGTGWTEAFF	TGTGCCAGCAGTTTAGGGACAGGCTGGACTGAAGCTTTCTTT
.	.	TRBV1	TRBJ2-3	CTSSQYAGPLTDTQYF	TGCACCAGCAGCCAATACGCGGGGCCCCTCACAGATACGCAGTATTTT
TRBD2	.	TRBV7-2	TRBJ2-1	CASSPGLGNEQFF	TGTGCCAGCAGCCCGGGACTAGGCAATGAGCAGTTCTTC
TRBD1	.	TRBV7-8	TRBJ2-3	CASSLERTGVDTQYF	TGTGCCAGCAGCTTAGAGAGGACAGGGGTAGATACGCAGTATTTT
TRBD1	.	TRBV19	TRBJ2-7	CASSMGGQGSYEQYF	TGTGCCAGTAGTATGGGGGGACAGGGATCCTACGAGCAGTACTTC
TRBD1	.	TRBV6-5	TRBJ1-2	CASSPDRGYGYTF	TGTGCCAGCAGCCCAGACAGGGGCTATGGCTACACCTTC
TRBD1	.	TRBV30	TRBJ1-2	CAWTSTGGAYGYTF	TGTGCCTGGACTTCGACAGGGGGCGCCTATGGCTACACCTTC
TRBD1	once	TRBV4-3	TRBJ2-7	CASSQERDRYYEQYF	TGCGCCAGCAGCCAAGAGAGGGACAGATACTACGAGCAGTACTTC
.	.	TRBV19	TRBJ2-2	CASSIGGVLNTGELFF	TGTGCCAGTAGTATAGGGGGGGTATTGAACACCGGGGAGCTGTTTTTT
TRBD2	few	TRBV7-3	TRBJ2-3	CASSFRLAGVADTQYF	TGTGCCAGCAGCTTCCGACTAGCGGGAGTTGCAGATACGCAGTATTTT
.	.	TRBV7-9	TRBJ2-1	CASSLTGNEQFF	TGTGCCAGCAGCTTAACCGGGAATGAGCAGTTCTTC
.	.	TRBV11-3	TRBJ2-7	CASSPGTRTGEQYF	TGTGCCAGCAGCCCGGGGACACGGACGGGCGAGCAGTACTTC
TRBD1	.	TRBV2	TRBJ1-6	CASSPHQGASSPLHF	TGTGCCAGCAGCCCCCACCAGGGGGCCAGTTCACCCCTCCACTTT
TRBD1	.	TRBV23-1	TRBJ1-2	CASSQLDRADSYGYTF	TGCGCCAGCAGTCAATTAGACAGGGCAGATAGCTATGGCTACACCTTC
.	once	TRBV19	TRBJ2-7	CASSGHISYEQYF	TGTGCCAGTAGTGGGCACATCTCCTACGAGCAGTACTTC